The rows below give T cell receptor beta chains drawn from one sample of a study of T-cell memory formation after mild COVID-19. TCRdb re-analysed the 5' RACE reads in MiXCR, keeping a single row per CDR3 protein. The sample contains approximately 410,000 distinct CDR3 sequences, around 22% of which appear only once. The material sequenced was PBMCs or a T cell subset sorted from them (not recorded which). Receptor source: an adult woman who had mild COVID-19 (a few samples of this study predate the infection). Cell type and time point are not known. Both conserved end residues are part of each CDR3. Each record gives: D gene, J gene, clone size, V gene, CDR3 DNA, CDR3 protein. The D gene is left open where the match is weak. Clone size is stated in some rows and not others, as once, few, many or a class when expanded.

TRBD1,TRBJ2-4,NA,TRBV7-2,TGTGCCAGCAGCTTCACCGGGACAGGGAAAAACATTCAGTACTTC,CASSFTGTGKNIQYF
NA,TRBJ2-3,NA,TRBV7-7,TGTGCTAGCAGCTACGGGACACTTGGCACAGATACGCAGTATTTT,CASSYGTLGTDTQYF
NA,TRBJ2-1,NA,TRBV12-3/TRBV12-4,TGTGCCAGCAGTGCAGACTCCCGAGTGAATGAGCAGTTCTTC,CASSADSRVNEQFF
TRBD1,TRBJ2-3,few,TRBV4-1,TGCGCCAGCAGCCAAGCGGGACAGGGCAGAGATACGCAGTATTTT,CASSQAGQGRDTQYF
NA,TRBJ1-1,NA,TRBV28,TGTGCCAGCAGTTTAACAGGGCGACAGGTCTTTATTTTTAACACTGAAGCTTTCTTT,CASSLTGRQVFIFNTEAFF
TRBD1,TRBJ2-5,NA,TRBV11-3,TGTGCCAGCAGCCGACAGGGAGATCTGGAGACCCAGTACTTC,CASSRQGDLETQYF
NA,TRBJ2-5,NA,TRBV5-6,TGTGCCAGCAGCTTATCCTTACTAGCCCCGCGAACCCAAGAGACCCAGTACTTC,CASSLSLLAPRTQETQYF
NA,TRBJ2-7,NA,TRBV11-2,TGTGCCAGCAGGGGTGGGGGGCGAAGCTCCTACGAGCAGTACTTC,CASRGGGRSSYEQYF
TRBD2,TRBJ2-5,NA,TRBV6-5,TGTGCCAGCAGGGGAGGGCATGAGACCCAGTACTTC,CASRGGHETQYF
NA,TRBJ2-7,many,TRBV5-1,TGCGCCAGCAGCCCCGGACCGACCTACGAGCAGTACTTC,CASSPGPTYEQYF
TRBD1,TRBJ2-7,few,TRBV29-1,TGCAGCGTTGAAGGGACAGGCGAGCAGTACTTC,CSVEGTGEQYF
TRBD2,TRBJ2-7,NA,TRBV20-1,TGCAGTGCTAGATCGGGACTAGCGGGAGATTTCTCCTACGAGCAGTACTTC,CSARSGLAGDFSYEQYF
NA,TRBJ2-5,NA,TRBV3-1,TGTGCCAGCAGCCAAGAAAGCTTCGAGACCCAGTACTTC,CASSQESFETQYF
NA,TRBJ1-2,NA,TRBV5-1,TGCGCCAGCAGCCACGAACCCGCCGACTATGGCTACACCTTC,CASSHEPADYGYTF
TRBD1,TRBJ2-7,NA,TRBV25-1,TGTGCCAGCAGTGAACTTATAGGGACAGGGCATTACGAGCAGTACTTC,CASSELIGTGHYEQYF
TRBD1,TRBJ1-5,few,TRBV5-5,TGTGCCAGCAGCTTTACGGACAGGGGGCTCGTAAATCAGCCCCAGCATTTT,CASSFTDRGLVNQPQHF
NA,TRBJ1-2,NA,TRBV6-5,TGTGCCAGCAGGATTCCGGGACGGTTCTATGGCTACACCTTC,CASRIPGRFYGYTF
TRBD1,TRBJ2-7,few,TRBV5-1,TGCGCCAGCAGCAGGACAGGACAAGACCGCTCCTACGAGCAGTACTTC,CASSRTGQDRSYEQYF
NA,TRBJ1-5,few,TRBV29-1,TGCAGCGCCTGTGATAGCAATCAGCCCCAGCATTTT,CSACDSNQPQHF
TRBD1,TRBJ1-1,NA,TRBV12-3/TRBV12-4,TGTGCCAGCAGTTCCTACAGGGGGCCGGAGATAGCTGAAGCTTTCTTT,CASSSYRGPEIAEAFF
TRBD2,TRBJ2-7,NA,TRBV4-3,TGCGCCAGCAGCCAAGAAAGCGGGAGCGGCGAGCAGTACTTC,CASSQESGSGEQYF
NA,TRBJ1-5,few,TRBV5-1,TGCGCCAGCAGCTTGGGGGACGGGGGGACCGCAGTCAATCAGCCCCAGCATTTT,CASSLGDGGTAVNQPQHF
TRBD2,TRBJ2-5,few,TRBV7-8,TGTGCCAGCAGCTTAATTGTGGGGGAGGGCCTTAACCAAGAGACCCAGTACTTC,CASSLIVGEGLNQETQYF
NA,TRBJ2-3,NA,TRBV15,TGTGCCACCAGCAGATCCAGACTAGTCCCAGATACGCAGTATTTT,CATSRSRLVPDTQYF
TRBD1,TRBJ1-1,NA,TRBV29-1,TGCAGCGTTGCCAGGGGGAAAACGAAAGGTGTAAGAGGGGCTTTCTTT,CSVARGKTKGVRGAFF
TRBD1,TRBJ2-7,NA,TRBV5-5,TGTGCCAGCAGCCGTATCGGGACAGGGGCCTACGAGCAGTACTTC,CASSRIGTGAYEQYF
TRBD1,TRBJ1-1,NA,TRBV3-1,TGTGCCAGCAGCCAGGAACAGGGGAAAGCTTTCTTT,CASSQEQGKAFF
NA,TRBJ2-1,NA,TRBV7-9,TGTGCCAGCAGCTGGTCTTATGGGTGGGACTCCCCGATGGATGAGCAGTTCTTC,CASSWSYGWDSPMDEQFF
NA,TRBJ2-3,NA,TRBV5-1,TGCGCCAGCAGGTCTTATCTAGGCCTCCTGGTAGATACGCAGTATTTT,CASRSYLGLLVDTQYF
NA,TRBJ2-7,few,TRBV28,TGTGCCAGCAGCCCCCTTAGTGGAGGAGACACCTCCTACGAGCAGTACTTC,CASSPLSGGDTSYEQYF
TRBD1,TRBJ1-5,few,TRBV7-9,TGTGCCAGCAGTTTCGGACAGGGGGATCAGCCCCAGCATTTT,CASSFGQGDQPQHF
TRBD2,TRBJ2-3,NA,TRBV7-6,TGTGCCAGCAGATTAGATGCTAGCGGGGGGGCCGATACGCAGTATTTT,CASRLDASGGADTQYF
TRBD2,TRBJ2-1,few,TRBV20-1,TGCAGTGCTGTCTTAGCGGGCCCCAATGAGCAGTTCTTC,CSAVLAGPNEQFF
NA,TRBJ2-2,NA,TRBV4-1,TGCGCCAGCAGCCGAGACCACCCCCGGGACCCCGCCGGGGAGCTGTTTTTT,CASSRDHPRDPAGELFF
NA,TRBJ2-2,few,TRBV4-1,TGCGCCAGCAGCCCCGACATTCTCGGGGAGCTGTTTTTT,CASSPDILGELFF
TRBD1,TRBJ2-5,NA,TRBV2,TGTGCCAGCAGTGAAGGGGACAGGGGGAGGACCCAGTACTTC,CASSEGDRGRTQYF
NA,TRBJ1-6,NA,TRBV12-3/TRBV12-4,TGTGCCAGCAGTTTCGGGGGCGGTGGGTCACCCCTCCACTTT,CASSFGGGGSPLHF
NA,TRBJ1-2,NA,TRBV19,TGTGCCAGTAGTAACAACGGACAGATCTATGGCTACACCTTC,CASSNNGQIYGYTF
NA,TRBJ1-6,NA,TRBV4-1,TGCGCCAGCAGCCAAGATGTTGGGGGCAATTCACCCCTCCACTTT,CASSQDVGGNSPLHF
NA,TRBJ2-5,few,TRBV12-3/TRBV12-4,TGTGCCAGCACGGAGGGTTGGATGGAGACCCAGTACTTC,CASTEGWMETQYF
TRBD1,TRBJ1-1,NA,TRBV2,TGTGCCAGCAGGAAAGAGGGACAGGGGAACACTGAAGCTTTCTTT,CASRKEGQGNTEAFF
NA,TRBJ2-1,many,TRBV20-1,TGCAGTGCTAGAGGAGGCTCCTACAATGAGCAGTTCTTC,CSARGGSYNEQFF
NA,TRBJ1-2,NA,TRBV6-5,TGTGCCAGCAGTCTGGGACAACAGGGTTCACTTGGCTACACCTTC,CASSLGQQGSLGYTF
NA,TRBJ1-5,NA,TRBV4-2,TGTGCCAGCAGCCAAGTCGGGGGGTCAGGACAGCCCCAGCATTTT,CASSQVGGSGQPQHF
NA,TRBJ1-1,NA,TRBV29-1,TGCAGCGTGGGGGTCCGAGGGGAGGTGAACACTGAAGCTTTCTTT,CSVGVRGEVNTEAFF
NA,TRBJ2-1,few,TRBV6-4,TGTGCCAGCAGTGACTCCTGGTCAGCCGGGGGCGATGAGCAGTTCTTC,CASSDSWSAGGDEQFF
NA,TRBJ1-4,NA,TRBV13,TGTGCCAGCAGCTTAAGAGGTTACGAAAAACTGTTTTTT,CASSLRGYEKLFF
NA,TRBJ2-5,few,TRBV6-5,TGTGCCAGCACCCACCCAGGGGTGGAGACCCAGTACTTC,CASTHPGVETQYF
NA,TRBJ2-5,few,TRBV6-2/TRBV6-3,TGTGCCAGCAGTGAGGACAAAGAGACCCAGTACTTC,CASSEDKETQYF
TRBD1,TRBJ1-1,NA,TRBV6-5,TGTGCCAGCGGAAAGGGACAGAGCATGAACACTGAAGCTTTCTTT,CASGKGQSMNTEAFF
TRBD2,TRBJ2-5,NA,TRBV7-6,TGTGCCAGCAGTTTGACTAGCGGGGATCAAGAGACCCAGTACTTC,CASSLTSGDQETQYF
TRBD2,TRBJ2-5,few,TRBV7-3,TGTGCCAGCAGCCCGGGACTAGTTTCACAAGAGACCCAGTACTTC,CASSPGLVSQETQYF
TRBD2,TRBJ2-5,few,TRBV4-1,TGCGCCAGCAGCCAAGTCTTCGGTGGCCTGGGGGGGGTACAAGAGACCCAGTACTTC,CASSQVFGGLGGVQETQYF